This TCR beta chain is from a study of cytomegalovirus exposure and HLA in healthy donors. General study points: There were several of the most significant clusters that appeared linked to common viral pathogens in a later analysis.

On this clone: What it binds is not known.

Vbeta (60) and Jbeta (13) primers were used in the PCR. Some clones are missing from TCRdb's copy, which holds only in-frame ones; the method was immunoSEQ multiplex PCR. This table has about 190,000 clones, 80% to 85% appearing once. The CDR3 has 14 residues. V was clipped by 4 bases and J by 4 bases; unmatched bases: 4. Germline lookup yields CDR1 GTSNPN and CDR2 SVGIG (reference sequence). The sequence derives from a woman younger than 30 in good health and CMV-seropositive. Sequencing was carried out using PBMCs. The chain carries TRBV30 and TRBJ2-6; TRBD1 aligns across 7 bases. The CDR3 loop is CAWTTGYGANVLTF. The CDR3 DNA sequence: TGTGCCTGGACGACAGGGTACGGGGCCAACGTCCTGACTTTC.